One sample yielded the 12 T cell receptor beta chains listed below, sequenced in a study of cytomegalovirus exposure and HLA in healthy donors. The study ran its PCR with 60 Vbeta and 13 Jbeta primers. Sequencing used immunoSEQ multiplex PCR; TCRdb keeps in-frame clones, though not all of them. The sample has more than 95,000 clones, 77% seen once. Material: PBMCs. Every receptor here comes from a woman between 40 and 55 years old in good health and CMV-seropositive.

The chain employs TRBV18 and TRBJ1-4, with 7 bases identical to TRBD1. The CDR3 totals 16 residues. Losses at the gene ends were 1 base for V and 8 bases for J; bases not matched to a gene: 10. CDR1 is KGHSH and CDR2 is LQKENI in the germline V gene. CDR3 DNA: TGTGCCAGCTCACCACTCAGGGGGACTCCCGCGGAAAAACTGTTTTTT. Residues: CASSPLRGTPAEKLFF.

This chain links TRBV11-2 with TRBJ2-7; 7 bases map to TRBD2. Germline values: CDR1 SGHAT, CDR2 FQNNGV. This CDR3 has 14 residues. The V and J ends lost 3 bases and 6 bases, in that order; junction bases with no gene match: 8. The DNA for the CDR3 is TGTGCCAGCAGCTTTGACTGGGGAGGGACCGAGCAGTACTTC. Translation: CASSFDWGGTEQYF.

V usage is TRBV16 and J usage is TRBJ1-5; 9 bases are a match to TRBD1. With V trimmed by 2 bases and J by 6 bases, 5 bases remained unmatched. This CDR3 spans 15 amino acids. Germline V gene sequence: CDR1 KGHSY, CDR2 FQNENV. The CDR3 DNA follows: TGTGCCAGCAGCCAAGGGACAGGGTCCGGTCAGCCCCAGCATTTT. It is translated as CASSQGTGSGQPQHF.

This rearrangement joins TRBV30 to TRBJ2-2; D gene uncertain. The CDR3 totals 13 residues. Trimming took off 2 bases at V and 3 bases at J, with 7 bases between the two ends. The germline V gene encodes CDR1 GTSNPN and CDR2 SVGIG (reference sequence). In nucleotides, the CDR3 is TGTGCCTGGAGTCGGTTGGACACCGGGGAGCTGTTTTTT. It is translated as CAWSRLDTGELFF.

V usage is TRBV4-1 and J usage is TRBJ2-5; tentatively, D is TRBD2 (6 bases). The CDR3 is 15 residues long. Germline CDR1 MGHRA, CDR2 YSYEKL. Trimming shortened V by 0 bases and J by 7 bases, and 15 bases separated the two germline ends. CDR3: CASSQERHPGGTQYF. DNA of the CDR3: TGCGCCAGCAGCCAAGAACGGCATCCCGGGGGGACCCAGTACTTC.

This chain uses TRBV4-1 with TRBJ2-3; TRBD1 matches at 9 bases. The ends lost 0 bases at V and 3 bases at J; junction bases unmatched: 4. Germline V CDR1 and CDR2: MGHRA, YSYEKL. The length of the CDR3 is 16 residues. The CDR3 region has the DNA TGCGCCAGCAGCCAAGAAGGACAGGGGAGGACAGATACGCAGTATTTT. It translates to CASSQEGQGRTDTQYF.

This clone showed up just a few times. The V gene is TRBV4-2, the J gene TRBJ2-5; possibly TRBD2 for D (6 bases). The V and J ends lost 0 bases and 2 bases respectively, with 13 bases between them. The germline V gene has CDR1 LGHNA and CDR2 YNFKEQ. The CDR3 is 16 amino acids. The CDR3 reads CASSQDTSSPQETQYF. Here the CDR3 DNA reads TGTGCCAGCAGCCAAGACACTAGCAGCCCTCAAGAGACCCAGTACTTC.

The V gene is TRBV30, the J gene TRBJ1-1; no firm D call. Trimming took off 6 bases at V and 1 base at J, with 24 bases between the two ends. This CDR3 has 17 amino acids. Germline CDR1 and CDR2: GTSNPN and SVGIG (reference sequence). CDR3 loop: CACPGRREGSRNTEAFF. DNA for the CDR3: TGTGCCTGCCCCGGGAGGCGGGAAGGGAGTCGGAACACTGAAGCTTTCTTT.

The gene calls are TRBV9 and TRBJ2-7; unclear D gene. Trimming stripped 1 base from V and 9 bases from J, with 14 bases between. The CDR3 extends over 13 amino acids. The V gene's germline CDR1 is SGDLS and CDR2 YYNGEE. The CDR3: CASSVKEFTWQYF. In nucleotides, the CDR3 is TGTGCCAGCAGCGTAAAGGAGTTTACGTGGCAGTACTTC.

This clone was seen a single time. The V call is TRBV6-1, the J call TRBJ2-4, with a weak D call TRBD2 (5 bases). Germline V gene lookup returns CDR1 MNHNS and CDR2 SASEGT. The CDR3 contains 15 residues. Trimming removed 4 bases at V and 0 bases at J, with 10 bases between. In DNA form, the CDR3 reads TGTGCCAGCAGTGTAGGAGGAGGAGCCAAAAACATTCAGTACTTC. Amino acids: CASSVGGGAKNIQYF.

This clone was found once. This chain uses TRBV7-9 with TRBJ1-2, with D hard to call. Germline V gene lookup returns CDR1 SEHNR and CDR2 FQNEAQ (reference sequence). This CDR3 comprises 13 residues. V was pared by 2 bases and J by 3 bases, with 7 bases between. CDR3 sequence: CASSLSSDYGYTF. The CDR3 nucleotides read TGTGCCAGCAGCTTATCGTCAGACTATGGCTACACCTTC.

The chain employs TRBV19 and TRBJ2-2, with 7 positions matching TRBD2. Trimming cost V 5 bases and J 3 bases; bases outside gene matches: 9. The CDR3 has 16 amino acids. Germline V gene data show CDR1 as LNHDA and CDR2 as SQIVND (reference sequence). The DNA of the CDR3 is TGTGCCAGTAGTCTCCGGACTAGGAGGTACACCGGGGAGCTGTTTTTT. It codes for CASSLRTRRYTGELFF.